This is a list of T cell receptor beta chains from one sample in a study of Tregs in tolerant kidney transplant recipients. Profiled with immunoSEQ multiplex PCR; TCRdb holds only in-frame clones, not every one. This table has about 15,000 clones, around nine tenths appearing once. The sample consisted of CD8+ T cells from blood. Every receptor here comes from a human donor in good health. CDR3s include the opening cysteine and the closing phenylalanine or tryptophan. The D gene is left open where the match is weak. Clone size is stated in some rows and not others, as once, few, many or a class when expanded.

j_gene: TRBJ1-2
d_gene: NA
abundance: NA
v_gene: TRBV4-3
CDR3aa: CASSQEVQDSYGYTF
CDR3nt: TGCGCCAGCAGCCAAGAAGTACAGGACAGCTATGGCTACACCTTC

j_gene: TRBJ1-5
d_gene: NA
abundance: NA
v_gene: TRBV5-4
CDR3aa: CASSLGFSNQPQHF
CDR3nt: TGTGCCAGCAGCTTGGGGTTTAGCAATCAGCCCCAGCATTTT

j_gene: TRBJ1-5
d_gene: NA
abundance: once
v_gene: TRBV6-4
CDR3aa: CASSEEGNNQPQHF
CDR3nt: TGTGCCAGCAGTGAAGAGGGTAACAATCAGCCCCAGCATTTT

j_gene: TRBJ2-7
d_gene: NA
abundance: once
v_gene: TRBV19
CDR3aa: CATLPGTTSTEQYF
CDR3nt: TGTGCCACCCTCCCCGGGACGACGTCGACCGAGCAGTACTTC

j_gene: TRBJ2-7
d_gene: TRBD2
abundance: NA
v_gene: TRBV9
CDR3aa: CASSGAGGFHEQYF
CDR3nt: TGTGCCAGCAGCGGGGCGGGAGGTTTCCACGAGCAGTACTTC

j_gene: TRBJ1-2
d_gene: NA
abundance: NA
v_gene: TRBV27
CDR3aa: CASSSGTGRVTGYTF
CDR3nt: TGTGCCAGCAGCTCCGGGACGGGCAGGGTAACTGGCTACACCTTC

j_gene: TRBJ2-2
d_gene: NA
abundance: NA
v_gene: TRBV21-1
CDR3aa: CASSPAVACHTGELFF
CDR3nt: TGTGCCAGCAGCCCGGCAGTCGCTTGTCACACCGGGGAGCTGTTTTTT

j_gene: TRBJ2-7
d_gene: TRBD2
abundance: NA
v_gene: TRBV27
CDR3aa: CASSLGLAAYEQYF
CDR3nt: TGTGCCAGCAGCCTGGGACTAGCGGCTTACGAGCAGTACTTC

j_gene: TRBJ2-1
d_gene: TRBD2
abundance: NA
v_gene: TRBV28
CDR3aa: CASSPQIGTSGSFSHNEQFF
CDR3nt: TGTGCCAGCAGTCCCCAAATCGGGACTAGCGGGAGTTTCTCCCACAATGAGCAGTTCTTC

j_gene: TRBJ1-2
d_gene: TRBD1
abundance: NA
v_gene: TRBV30
CDR3aa: CACWAQDRGGYGYTF
CDR3nt: TGTGCCTGTTGGGCCCAAGACAGGGGGGGCTATGGCTACACCTTC

j_gene: TRBJ2-5
d_gene: NA
abundance: NA
v_gene: TRBV11-2
CDR3aa: CASKFKETQYF
CDR3nt: TGTGCCAGCAAATTTAAAGAGACCCAGTACTTC

j_gene: TRBJ2-7
d_gene: NA
abundance: NA
v_gene: TRBV5-3
CDR3aa: CASSLAGQLPYEQYF
CDR3nt: TGTGCCAGCAGCTTGGCAGGACAACTCCCTTACGAGCAGTACTTC

j_gene: TRBJ2-7
d_gene: NA
abundance: NA
v_gene: TRBV12-1
CDR3aa: CASSFLGQGGEQYF
CDR3nt: TGTGCCAGCAGCTTTCTGGGACAGGGGGGCGAGCAGTACTTC

j_gene: TRBJ2-7
d_gene: NA
abundance: NA
v_gene: TRBV19
CDR3aa: CASSIEAGTYEQYF
CDR3nt: TGTGCCAGTAGTATCGAGGCAGGGACCTACGAGCAGTACTTC

j_gene: TRBJ2-7
d_gene: NA
abundance: NA
v_gene: TRBV11-3
CDR3aa: CASSLSPSGGYPPSYEQYF
CDR3nt: TGTGCCAGCAGCTTATCCCCTAGTGGAGGTTACCCCCCCTCCTACGAGCAGTACTTC

j_gene: TRBJ1-4
d_gene: NA
abundance: NA
v_gene: TRBV19
CDR3aa: CASSIDGPGALNEKLFF
CDR3nt: TGTGCCAGTAGTATAGATGGTCCAGGGGCCCTTAATGAAAAACTGTTTTTT

j_gene: TRBJ1-3
d_gene: TRBD1
abundance: NA
v_gene: TRBV4-1
CDR3aa: CASSRRQGAGDTIYF
CDR3nt: TGCGCCAGCAGCCGGAGACAGGGGGCAGGTGACACCATATATTTT

j_gene: TRBJ2-5
d_gene: NA
abundance: NA
v_gene: TRBV28
CDR3aa: CASSFRVKETQYF
CDR3nt: TGTGCCAGCAGTTTCAGGGTGAAAGAGACCCAGTACTTC